The 32 T cell receptor beta chains presented below share a single source sample, sequenced in a study of blood T cell repertoires in COVID-19. Repertoires were generated with immunoSEQ multiplex PCR, while TCRdb's copy carries only in-frame clones and drops some. The table lists 130,000 to 150,000 clones, 80% to 90% of them singletons. The sample was peripheral blood. Source of these receptors: a woman aged 60-75 years with COVID-19, enrolled during active disease.

V is TRBV7-9 and J is TRBJ2-1, with D tentatively TRBD2 (6 bases). V was shortened by 3 bases and J by 0 bases, with 6 bases between the two germline ends. Per the germline V gene, CDR1 is SEHNR and CDR2 is FQNEAQ (reference sequence). The CDR3 is made up of 14 amino acids. The CDR3 is CASSLGGSYNEQFF. The CDR3 coding sequence is TGTGCCAGCAGCTTGGGGGGCTCCTACAATGAGCAGTTCTTC.

This clone was picked up a small number of times. The rearrangement links TRBV7-9 to TRBJ2-2; D is unclear. V lost 1 base and J lost 8, with 11 bases in between. The germline CDR1 and CDR2 sequences are SEHNR and FQNEAQ (reference sequence). There are 14 residues in the CDR3. The CDR3 DNA reads TGTGCCAGCAGCTTAGGGGCAATGATGGGGGAGCTGTTTTTT. It is translated as CASSLGAMMGELFF.

This chain's CDR3 is CASSRSRAGGEETQYF. CDR3 bases: TGTGCCAGCAGCCGCAGTAGAGCGGGGGGGGAGGAGACCCAGTACTTC. This chain links TRBV5-4 with TRBJ2-5; TRBD2 aligns across 10 bases. V lost 4 bases, J lost 5 bases, and 11 bases stayed unmatched. Germline CDR1 reads SGHNT; CDR2 reads YYREEE (reference sequence). This CDR3 contains 16 residues.

V and J are TRBV19 and TRBJ1-2; 10 nucleotides match TRBD1. J lost 0 bases, V lost 7 bases, and 11 bases had no gene match. Germline V CDR1 and CDR2: LNHDA, SQIVND (reference sequence). The CDR3 runs 17 residues. In DNA form, the CDR3 reads TGTGCCAGTACTTACCGTGGGACAGGGGCCTCTAACTATGGCTACACCTTC. Amino acid sequence: CASTYRGTGASNYGYTF.

The V and J genes are TRBV5-1 and TRBJ1-4, with D maybe TRBD1 (6 bases). Trimming took off 0 bases at V and 8 bases at J, with 14 bases between the two ends. Germline CDR1 reads SGHRS; CDR2 reads YFSETQ. There are 15 residues in the CDR3. The CDR3 protein is CASSLGTGSGEKLFF. DNA for the CDR3: TGCGCCAGCAGCTTGGGTACAGGGTCTGGAGAAAAACTGTTTTTT. The full variable domain, rest sourced from reference TRBV5-1 and TRBJ1-4, is KAGVTQTPRYLIKTRGQQVTLSCSPISGHRSVSWYQQTPGQGLQFLFEYFSETQRNKGNFPGRFSGRQFSNSRSEMNVSTLELGDSALYLCASSLGTGSGEKLFFGSGTQLSVL.

V and J are TRBV15 and TRBJ1-6, with 10 bases matching TRBD1. J gave up 9 bases and V 3 bases, and 8 bases lay outside the gene matches. The CDR3 spans 16 residues. Per the germline V gene, CDR1 is LNHNV and CDR2 is YYDKDF (reference sequence). Here the CDR3 reads CATSRGDRGRISPLHF. In nucleotides, the CDR3 is TGTGCCACCAGCAGGGGGGACAGGGGAAGAATTTCACCCCTCCACTTT.

DNA of the CDR3: TGTGCCAGCAGCCCCCGACAGGGTTACGAGCAGTACTTC. Translated: CASSPRQGYEQYF. The rearrangement links TRBV7-9 to TRBJ2-7, with 7 bases fitting TRBD1. This CDR3 has 13 residues. Per the germline V gene, CDR1 is SEHNR and CDR2 is FQNEAQ (reference sequence). V dropped 5 bases and J dropped 4; count of bases not matched to a gene: 5.

The gene calls are TRBV4-2 and TRBJ2-3, with TRBD1 matching over 10 bases. This CDR3 comprises 17 residues. V shed 4 bases, J shed 8 bases, and the junction held 15 bases outside the gene matches. Germline assignment: CDR1 LGHNA and CDR2 YNFKEQ. The CDR3 DNA reads TGTGCCAGCAGCCTTACCGGGACAGGGGAATTTGCGGGTACGCAGTATTTT. Translation: CASSLTGTGEFAGTQYF.

The V call is TRBV7-2, the J call TRBJ2-3; unclear D gene. Trimming removed 10 bases at V and 2 bases at J, with 7 bases between. The CDR3 has 11 residues. CDR1 is SGHTA, CDR2 FQGNSA, per germline. The CDR3 sequence: CATGYTDTQYF. For the CDR3, the DNA is TGTGCCACAGGTTACACAGATACGCAGTATTTT.

The J gene is TRBJ2-2, the V gene TRBV6-5, with D perhaps TRBD1 (6 bases). Trimming left V 6 bases short and J 0 bases short, with 8 bases between. This CDR3 is built from 14 residues. Per germline, CDR1 MNHEY and CDR2 SVGAGI. CDR3 nucleotide sequence: TGTGCCAGCAGCTGGGGGCCGAACACCGGGGAGCTGTTTTTT. Translation gives CASSWGPNTGELFF.

In its sample, this clone was seen once. The rearrangement joins TRBV19 to TRBJ1-3; 7 bases are a match to TRBD1. The ends lost 5 bases at V and 0 bases at J; junction bases unmatched: 16. The CDR3 spans 19 residues. The germline gives CDR1 LNHDA, CDR2 SQIVND (reference sequence). CDR3 nucleotides: TGTGCCAGTAGTCTCTGGGGACAGCAAGTATCTGGCTCTGGAAACACCATATATTTT. Amino acids: CASSLWGQQVSGSGNTIYF.

V gene TRBV10-3 combines with J gene TRBJ2-7; TRBD1 aligns across 7 bases. With V trimmed by 7 bases and J by 1 base, 7 bases remained unmatched. Germline V gene data show CDR1 as ENHRY and CDR2 as SYGVKD. CDR3 length: 14 amino acids. The CDR3 here is CAITGGQDSYEQYF. In nucleotides, the CDR3 is TGTGCCATCACCGGAGGACAGGATTCCTACGAGCAGTACTTC.

The CDR3 DNA reads TGTGCCATCAGTACCGACAGCCTCTATGGCTACACCTTC. The encoded protein is CAISTDSLYGYTF. V is TRBV10-3 and J is TRBJ1-2, with D possibly matching TRBD1 (5 bases). The CDR3 consists of 13 residues. Per the germline V gene, CDR1 is ENHRY and CDR2 is SYGVKD. Trimming pared 5 bases from V and 4 bases from J, leaving 11 bases between.

The chain carries TRBV7-3 and TRBJ2-2, with D possibly TRBD2 on 6 matching bases. This CDR3 comprises 15 residues. Germline values: CDR1 SGHTA, CDR2 FQGTGA. V was shortened by 2 bases and J by 3 bases, with 10 bases between the two germline ends. The CDR3 DNA is TGTGCCAGCAGCTTAGATAGCGGCTACACCGGGGAGCTGTTTTTT. Translated: CASSLDSGYTGELFF.

The chain joins TRBV6-5 to TRBJ1-5; D possibly corresponds to TRBD1 (6 bases). This CDR3 is 15 amino acids long. Trimming stripped 7 bases from V and 4 bases from J, with 17 bases between. CDR1 is MNHEY and CDR2 is SVGAGI in the germline V gene. The CDR3 spells CASKGGRGWNQPQHF. DNA of the CDR3: TGTGCCAGCAAGGGTGGCAGGGGTTGGAATCAGCCCCAGCATTTT.

The V and J genes are TRBV2 and TRBJ1-5; TRBD1 matches 8 bases. The CDR3 totals 14 residues. Germline values: CDR1 SNHLY, CDR2 FYNNEI. V shed 4 bases and J 5 bases; nucleotides not matched to a gene: 4. The CDR3 reads CASSGQGAHQPQHF. The CDR3 region has the DNA TGTGCCAGCAGTGGCCAGGGGGCGCATCAGCCCCAGCATTTT.

This clone was seen only a few times. In nucleotides, the CDR3 is TGTGCCAGCAGCTTGGAGGGGATTGTCGACGAGCAGTACTTC. This sequence encodes CASSLEGIVDEQYF. The V gene is TRBV5-8, the J gene TRBJ2-7, with D possibly being TRBD1 (5 bases). Trimming removed 0 bases at V and 5 bases at J, with 12 bases between. The germline gives CDR1 SGHTS, CDR2 YDEGEE. The CDR3 contains 14 residues.

The genes are TRBV24-1 and TRBJ1-2; 7 bases fit TRBD1. V shed 0 bases, J shed 7 bases, and the junction held 4 bases outside the gene matches. CDR3 length equals 14 residues. Germline CDR1 reads KGHDR; CDR2 reads SFDVKD. The CDR3 protein is CATSDLDRARGYTF. CDR3 coding DNA: TGTGCCACCAGTGATTTGGACAGGGCCCGTGGCTACACCTTC.

This rearrangement joins TRBV7-9 to TRBJ1-2, with 7 bases identical to TRBD1. Germline V lookup: CDR1 SEHNR, CDR2 FQNEAQ (reference sequence). This CDR3 is built from 15 residues. V lost 3 bases, J lost 6 bases, and 10 bases stayed unmatched. The CDR3 nucleotides are TGTGCCAGCAGCTTTCGGGGCAGGGGGGTAGATGGCTACACCTTC. The encoded protein is CASSFRGRGVDGYTF.

The genes are TRBV20-1 and TRBJ2-5; D is unresolved. V lost 2 bases, J lost 1 base, and 2 bases lay in between. The CDR3 totals 11 residues. From germline, CDR1 is DFQATT and CDR2 SNEGSKA (reference sequence). CDR3 nucleotide sequence: TGCAGTGCTAGACTCCAAGAGACCCAGTACTTC. This codes for CSARLQETQYF.

This clone was detected a few times. The chain combines TRBV2 with TRBJ1-5, with D tentatively TRBD1 (6 bases). Trimming removed 6 bases from V and 4 bases from J, with 10 bases in between. CDR1 SNHLY and CDR2 FYNNEI come from the germline V gene. CDR3 length: 13 residues. The CDR3 DNA reads TGTGCCAGCAGCGGGGACACAAATCAGCCCCAGCATTTT. The encoded protein is CASSGDTNQPQHF. Full variable domain (remainder filled in from reference TRBV2 and TRBJ1-5): EPEVTQTPSHQVTQMGQEVILRCVPISNHLYFYWYRQILGQKVEFLVSFYNNEISEKSEIFDDQFSVERPDGSNFTLKIRSTKLEDSAMYFCASSGDTNQPQHFGDGTRLSIL.

The rearrangement links TRBV27 to TRBJ1-1; 9 nucleotides agree with TRBD1. Losses at the gene ends were 2 bases for V and 0 bases for J; bases not matched to a gene: 7. This CDR3 is built from 17 residues. From germline, CDR1 is MNHEY and CDR2 SMNVEV (reference sequence). This CDR3 is CASSLQRTGAMNTEAFF. In nucleotides, the CDR3 is TGTGCCAGCAGTTTACAAAGGACAGGGGCTATGAACACTGAAGCTTTCTTT.

The chain is built from TRBV18 and TRBJ1-1; the D is unclear. The germline gives CDR1 KGHSH, CDR2 LQKENI. This CDR3 is built from 15 residues. Deletions cut 3 bases from V and 0 bases from J, with 11 bases between. The CDR3 loop reads CASSPPSTMNTEAFF. DNA of the CDR3: TGTGCCAGCTCACCTCCTAGTACTATGAACACTGAAGCTTTCTTT.

This clone has just a few counts. The chain couples TRBV5-6 to TRBJ1-1, with 7 bases matching TRBD1. The CDR3 extends over 14 amino acids. The junction had 6 bases not matched to a gene; V was cut back by 7 bases and J by 0 bases. Looked up from germline, CDR1 is SGHDT and CDR2 is YYEEEE. CDR3 nucleotides: TGTGCCAGCTCAAGACAGGGTATGAACACTGAAGCTTTCTTT. Protein product: CASSRQGMNTEAFF.

The chain is built from TRBV6-5 and TRBJ1-2; D call uncertain. The CDR3 runs 14 residues. Germline lookup yields CDR1 MNHEY and CDR2 SVGAGI. V was pared by 0 bases and J by 2 bases, with 7 bases between. CDR3 nucleotides: TGTGCCAGCAGTTACTCTTGGGAGAACTATGGCTACACCTTC. Translating it yields CASSYSWENYGYTF.

The V and J genes are TRBV19 and TRBJ1-2; possible D gene TRBD1, 5 bases. CDR1 LNHDA and CDR2 SQIVND come from the germline V gene (reference sequence). The CDR3 has 13 amino acids. The V gene lost 7 bases and the J gene lost 7 bases, with 16 bases spanning the gap. CDR3 protein: CASITAGEAGYTF. The CDR3 nucleotides read TGTGCCAGTATCACGGCGGGGGAGGCTGGCTACACCTTC.

This sequence joins TRBV11-1 and TRBJ1-1; unclear D gene. V was cut by 5 bases and J by 0 bases, with 7 bases left in between. The CDR3 is 13 residues long. Germline V gene lookup returns CDR1 SGHAT and CDR2 FQDESV (reference sequence). The CDR3 region has the DNA TGTGCCAGCAGCCACGGGATGAACACTGAAGCTTTCTTT. This sequence encodes CASSHGMNTEAFF.

The chain recombines TRBV7-2 with TRBJ2-5; TRBD2 matches 8 bases. Germline V lookup: CDR1 SGHTA, CDR2 FQGNSA. V shed 1 base and J 8 bases; nucleotides not matched to a gene: 12. This CDR3 region has 16 residues. The CDR3 nucleotides read TGTGCCAGCAGCTTAGAGCCTAGCGGGCCTAGCGAAACCCAGTACTTC. As protein: CASSLEPSGPSETQYF.

The chain joins TRBV11-3 to TRBJ2-5; a weak D match, TRBD2 (6 bases). Germline V gene sequence: CDR1 SGHNT, CDR2 YENEEA. The ends were cut back, 5 bases at V and 1 base at J, with 17 bases in the middle. The CDR3 runs to 16 residues. For the CDR3, the DNA is TGTGCCAGCAGCCGTACTAGCTGGGGCACCCAAGAGACCCAGTACTTC. Its translation is CASSRTSWGTQETQYF.

The CDR3 DNA is TGTGCCAGCAGCTCGCAGGGACTAGGCCCCTCCCGGACCCAGTACTTC. This codes for CASSSQGLGPSRTQYF. The V gene is TRBV7-2, the J gene TRBJ2-5; TRBD2 aligns across 8 bases. Germline assignment: CDR1 SGHTA and CDR2 FQGNSA. The CDR3 is 16 residues long. Trimming took 4 bases from V and 7 from J; bases not matched to a gene: 14.

This sequence joins TRBV7-3 and TRBJ2-3, with TRBD1 matching over 8 bases. CDR1 SGHTA and CDR2 FQGTGA come from the germline V gene. This CDR3 region has 16 residues. V lost 2 bases to trimming and J lost 4 bases; unmatched junction nucleotides: 8. DNA of the CDR3: TGTGCCAGCAGCTTACTTCAGGGGGCAGGCGCAGATACGCAGTATTTT. Protein sequence: CASSLLQGAGADTQYF.

V and J are TRBV7-3 and TRBJ2-1; D remains ambiguous. This CDR3 contains 13 residues. CDR1 is SGHTA and CDR2 is FQGTGA in the germline V gene. V lost 9 bases and J lost 12, with 21 bases in between. CDR3 residues: CARTSIGDPAQFF. The CDR3 DNA reads TGTGCCAGAACCTCAATTGGAGACCCTGCGCAGTTCTTC.